The source of this TCR beta chain is a study of shared clonotypes between healthy human individuals. Overall study findings and caveats: A generally larger estimated richness was seen in naive subsets than in memory subsets.

As concerns this clone: What it binds is unknown.

CDR1 and CDR2 from the germline V gene are SGHKS and YYEKEE (reference sequence). V was pared by 5 bases and J by 3 bases, with 10 bases of the junction left unmatched. The CDR3 loop spans 16 amino acids. This table comes from immunoSEQ multiplex PCR, and its TCRdb copy is limited to in-frame clones, with some not included. The sample includes 2 million to 3 million clones, roughly 93% of them seen just once. The genes are TRBV5-5 and TRBJ1-4; 7 bases are shared with TRBD1. Sequenced material: naive CD4+ T cells from PBMCs. Noted subset: CD45RA+ positively selected. The TCR sequence derives from a man between 18 and 29 years old in good health. Some clones in this sample may be carry-over from other donors' samples. This CDR3 is CASSLLQGGSNEKLFF. CDR3 bases: TGTGCCAGCAGTCTACTGCAGGGGGGGTCTAATGAAAAACTGTTTTTT.